This TCR beta chain was observed in a study of spatial heterogeneity in lung cancer. Germline V CDR1 and CDR2: SGHTA, FQGNSA. The CDR3 contains 14 residues. V lost 0 bases and J lost 9, with 12 bases in between. Using its own MiXCR run on the 5' RACE reads, TCRdb lists one record per CDR3 protein. The sample records 89,000 or so distinct CDR3 sequences, approximately 21% being singletons. A few counts support this clonotype. Specified time point: sample taken at primary tumor resection. Whole RNA came from tumor, nontumor lung or frozen PBMC and was sequenced without being sorted. Donors were approximately 70 untreated early-stage non-small cell lung cancer patients.

This TCR was recovered from a male donor with early-stage non-small cell lung cancer. V usage is TRBV7-2 and J usage is TRBJ2-1; D may be TRBD2 (7 bases). The starting material was PBMCs, obtained at surgery. The CDR3 loop is CASSLAGGPIEQFF. The DNA of the CDR3 is TGTGCCAGCAGCTTAGCGGGGGGGCCGATTGAGCAGTTCTTC.